The clone carrying this TCR beta chain has more than one count but fewer than ten. Antigen: not known. TCRdb redid the calling of the 5' RACE reads with MiXCR, one entry per CDR3 protein. The data contain over 50,000 distinct CDR3 sequences, almost 25% of them singletons. Findings and limits, study-wide: Larger-cohort validation covered only one TCR beta V-J rearrangement.

V lost 2 bases and J 4 bases, leaving 11 bases between the germline ends. Germline loops: CDR1 SGHNT, CDR2 YENEEA. This CDR3 comprises 14 residues. This clonotype was obtained from a female donor with breast cancer. The sample was tumor-infiltrating naive CD4+ T cells sorted from the breast tumor. Subset indicated: naive CD4+ T cells, CD4+CD45RA+CD25-. The gene calls are TRBV11-3 and TRBJ1-1; tentatively, D is TRBD1 (5 bases). The CDR3 region has the DNA TGTGCCAGCAGCTTACAGGGTTGGGGCACTGAAGCTTTCTTT. Its protein product is CASSLQGWGTEAFF.